The source of this TCR beta chain is a study of cytomegalovirus exposure and HLA in healthy donors. Study-level points and caveats: Most CMV-associated TCR beta chains were later found to appear HLA-restricted. Among immune exposure information, only CMV serostatus was available. Indistinguishable V segments such as TRBV6-2 and TRBV6-3 were excluded.

A remark on this clone: Its antigen is as yet unknown.

Researchers ran the PCR with 60 Vbeta and 13 Jbeta primers. TCRdb's table, derived via immunoSEQ multiplex PCR, lists solely in-frame clones and lacks some. Of about 180,000 clones in the sample, less than 90% are singletons; the top ten hold 0.38%. Germline loops: CDR1 LGHNT, CDR2 FRNRAP. The CDR3 runs to 15 residues. V lost 3 bases, J lost 1 base, and 2 bases stayed unmatched. Sequenced input: PBMCs. This clonotype was obtained from a boy younger than 10 in good health and CMV-seronegative. The V gene is TRBV12-5, the J gene TRBJ2-2; 7 positions match TRBD1. The CDR3 bases are TGTGCTAGTGGTTTTAGGGGGCAGAACACCGGGGAGCTGTTTTTT. Protein product: CASGFRGQNTGELFF.